Listed below are T cell receptor beta chains from one sample, sequenced in a study of cytomegalovirus exposure and HLA in healthy donors. Profiling relied on immunoSEQ multiplex PCR, and the TCRdb table lists in-frame clones only, not all of them. The sample lists about 280,000 clones, 80% to 90% seen once, with around 1% in the top ten. The sample consisted of PBMCs. The receptors were sampled from a woman between 18 and 29 years old in good health and CMV-seronegative. Both conserved end residues are part of each CDR3. D genes are given only for firm matches. A clone size is listed for some rows: how often the clone was seen (once, few, many), or a class if it is expanded.

clone_size	d_call	v_call	j_call	cdr3_nt	cdr3_aa
.	.	TRBV4-2	TRBJ1-1	TGTGCCAGCAGCCTGGGACAGAACACTGAAGCTTTCTTT	CASSLGQNTEAFF
.	.	TRBV7-9	TRBJ2-7	TGTGCCAGCAGCTTAGTTCTCCCCTACGAGCAGTACTTC	CASSLVLPYEQYF
.	.	TRBV29-1	TRBJ2-7	TGCAGCGTTGAAGAGAACGACAGATATTCCTACGAGCAGTACTTC	CSVEENDRYSYEQYF
.	.	TRBV27	TRBJ1-1	TGTGCCAGCAGTTTAACCGCAGGGCGACAGAACACTGAAGCTTTCTTT	CASSLTAGRQNTEAFF
.	.	TRBV28	TRBJ1-5	TGTGCCAGCAGCGATACCGGGTACCCGAGGAGGGGTCAGCCCCAGCATTTT	CASSDTGYPRRGQPQHF
.	TRBD2	TRBV10-3	TRBJ2-7	TGTGCCATCAGTTCGGGAGGGGACACCCACTCCTACGAGCAGTACTTC	CAISSGGDTHSYEQYF
.	TRBD2	TRBV5-1	TRBJ2-1	TGCGCCAGCAGCTTGGTCGTCGGGAGGGACCGTGAGCAGTTCTTC	CASSLVVGRDREQFF
few	.	TRBV30	TRBJ2-3	TGTGCCTGGATGCCGGGACACGGAGGTGGTACGCAGTATTTT	CAWMPGHGGGTQYF
.	.	TRBV7-8	TRBJ1-1	TGTGCCAGCAGCTTAGGGGGACATTGGAACACTGAAGCTTTCTTT	CASSLGGHWNTEAFF
.	TRBD1	TRBV6-1	TRBJ2-5	TGTGCCAGCAGTCTGGACAGGCAGTGGGAGACCCAGTACTTC	CASSLDRQWETQYF
.	TRBD1	TRBV5-1	TRBJ1-2	TGCGCCAGCAGCTCAGCAGGGGGCACGGACTATGGCTACACCTTC	CASSSAGGTDYGYTF
.	TRBD1	TRBV30	TRBJ1-4	TGTGCCTGGAGACAGGGGGTACTAATGAAAAGACTGTTTTTT	CAWRQGVLMKRLFF
.	.	TRBV5-1	TRBJ1-2	TGCGCCAGCAGCTTGGTACCGACTACTAACTATGGCTACACCTTC	CASSLVPTTNYGYTF
.	TRBD2	TRBV6-1	TRBJ2-1	TGTGCCAGCAGTGAAGGTACTAGCGGGGGGCGCTACAATGAGCAGTTCTTC	CASSEGTSGGRYNEQFF
.	.	TRBV4-2	TRBJ1-1	TGTGCCAGCAGCCCAGCGGGGGATGCTCGCACTGAAGCTTTCTTT	CASSPAGDARTEAFF
.	TRBD1	TRBV28	TRBJ1-5	TGTGCCAGCAGTTACCGGGACAGGGGGATCCCGTATAAGGGAAATCAGCCCCAGCATTTT	CASSYRDRGIPYKGNQPQHF
once	.	TRBV28	TRBJ1-2	TGTGCCAGCCAGACAGTCTCTAACTATGGCTACACCTTC	CASQTVSNYGYTF
.	.	TRBV6-6	TRBJ2-2	TGTGCCAGCAGCAAAATCCGGGACACCAACACCGGGGAGCTGTTTTTT	CASSKIRDTNTGELFF
.	.	TRBV28	TRBJ1-5	TGTGCCAGCAGTTCGGGGGGGGATTTAGGGCCCCAGCATTTT	CASSSGGDLGPQHF
.	.	TRBV27	TRBJ1-2	TGTGCCAGCACCCCTACCCTTGACAGTGGCTACACCTTC	CASTPTLDSGYTF
.	TRBD1	TRBV30	TRBJ1-2	TGTGCCGGCGACAGGGAAAGGGAGTATGGCTACACCTTC	CAGDREREYGYTF
.	TRBD1	TRBV2	TRBJ1-1	TGTGCCAGCAGTGGACAGGGCCCGCATCTAACTGAAGCTTTCTTT	CASSGQGPHLTEAFF
.	.	TRBV7-9	TRBJ1-1	TGTGCCAGCAGCTCTATATCTACGAACACTGAAGCTTTCTTT	CASSSISTNTEAFF
.	TRBD1	TRBV5-1	TRBJ2-7	TGCGCCAGCAGCGCTGGGACAGGGGGTCTCGAGCAGTACTTC	CASSAGTGGLEQYF
.	TRBD1	TRBV5-1	TRBJ2-7	TGCGCCAGCAGCGGCCGGACAGGGGAAACAGACGAGCAGTACTTC	CASSGRTGETDEQYF
.	TRBD1	TRBV5-1	TRBJ2-1	TGCGCCAGCAGCTTGGTGGGGACAGGGAAGAATGAGCAGTTCTTC	CASSLVGTGKNEQFF
.	TRBD2	TRBV28	TRBJ2-1	TGTGCCAGCAGAAGACTAGCGGGGGTCTACAATGAGCAGTTCTTC	CASRRLAGVYNEQFF
few	TRBD1	TRBV5-1	TRBJ2-3	TGCGCCAGCAGCTTAGCGACAGGGCGGGATACGCAGTATTTT	CASSLATGRDTQYF
.	.	TRBV29-1	TRBJ2-5	TGCAGCGTCTTCGGCGAACAGGGAACAGAGACCCAGTACTTC	CSVFGEQGTETQYF
.	TRBD1	TRBV7-9	TRBJ1-1	TGTGCCAGCAGCTCCGCAGGGGGCAGGAGCACTGAAGCTTTCTTT	CASSSAGGRSTEAFF
.	TRBD1	TRBV28	TRBJ2-1	TGTGCCAGCAGTGCCCTGACAGGGCACAATGAGCAGTTCTTC	CASSALTGHNEQFF
.	.	TRBV28	TRBJ1-2	TGTGCCAGCAGTCAACAGGGCTACTATGGCTACACCTTC	CASSQQGYYGYTF
.	TRBD1	TRBV10-3	TRBJ2-7	TGTGCCATCAGTGCCTACACAGGGGGCCCCTCCTACGAGCAGTACTTC	CAISAYTGGPSYEQYF
.	.	TRBV5-1	TRBJ2-5	TGCGCCAGCAGCTTGGGGGGGCCCCGATCGCGAGGGACCCAGTACTTC	CASSLGGPRSRGTQYF
.	TRBD1	TRBV7-2	TRBJ1-2	TGTGCCAGCAGCTTGGGACAGTATGGCTACACCTTC	CASSLGQYGYTF
once	.	TRBV5-1	TRBJ2-3	TGCGCCAGCAGCTTGGCTATCACAGATACGCAGTATTTT	CASSLAITDTQYF
.	.	TRBV25-1	TRBJ1-1	TGTGCCAGCAGTGAACCCATCGGACAGAACACTGAAGCTTTCTTT	CASSEPIGQNTEAFF
few	.	TRBV6-5	TRBJ2-7	TGTGCCAGCAGTTACCTGTCGGGAGACTACGAGCAGTACTTC	CASSYLSGDYEQYF
.	TRBD1	TRBV18	TRBJ1-5	TGTGCCAGCTCACCGAGACAGGGGGAGAATCAGCCCCAGCATTTT	CASSPRQGENQPQHF
few	.	TRBV27	TRBJ1-4	TGTGCCAGCAGTTTACAACCTATAAGTGAAAAACTGTTTTTT	CASSLQPISEKLFF
.	.	TRBV28	TRBJ1-6	TGTGCCAGCAGCCCTCAGGCGATTGATTCACCCCTCCACTTT	CASSPQAIDSPLHF
once	TRBD1	TRBV5-1	TRBJ1-2	TGCGCCAGCAGCTCCGGACAGGGGGCGACTACTTATGGCTACACCTTC	CASSSGQGATTYGYTF
.	TRBD2	TRBV4-1	TRBJ2-7	TGCGCCAGCAGCCTAATAGGGACTAGCGGGAGTTACGAGCAGTACTTC	CASSLIGTSGSYEQYF
.	TRBD2	TRBV5-4	TRBJ2-1	TGTGCCAGCAGCTTGTGGGGGGGAATATTAGCCTACAATGAGCAGTTCTTC	CASSLWGGILAYNEQFF
.	.	TRBV30	TRBJ1-1	TGTGCCTGGAGTGTCGGGGGGAGCACTGAAGCTTTCTTT	CAWSVGGSTEAFF
.	TRBD1	TRBV15	TRBJ1-4	TGTGCCACCATGTCGGGGACAGGGCTTAAGAATGAAAAACTGTTTTTT	CATMSGTGLKNEKLFF
.	.	TRBV7-2	TRBJ2-7	TGTGCCAGCAGCTTAGTAGGGGGTCCCTCCTACGAGCAGTACTTC	CASSLVGGPSYEQYF
.	TRBD1	TRBV29-1	TRBJ2-1	TGCAGCGTTCAATCCAGGGGGATGTACAATGAGCAGTTCTTC	CSVQSRGMYNEQFF
.	.	TRBV18	TRBJ1-1	TGTGCCAGCTCACGCTCCACCGGGACACAGAACACTGAAGCTTTCTTT	CASSRSTGTQNTEAFF
.	.	TRBV5-1	TRBJ2-2	TGCGCCAGCAGCACGGACGGGGGGCGCACCGGGGAGCTGTTTTTT	CASSTDGGRTGELFF
.	TRBD1	TRBV30	TRBJ1-5	TGTGCCTGGAGTTCACAGGGGGCCTTTAGCAATCAGCCCCAGCATTTT	CAWSSQGAFSNQPQHF
.	TRBD1	TRBV5-1	TRBJ1-1	TGCGCCAGCAGCTTAACAGGGGACACTGAAGCTTTCTTT	CASSLTGDTEAFF
.	TRBD1	TRBV28	TRBJ2-7	TGTGCCAGCAGTTCATCCGGACAGGGACCTTTCATTGAGCAGTACTTC	CASSSSGQGPFIEQYF
.	TRBD1	TRBV30	TRBJ1-2	TGTGCCTGGATCATTACAGGGGGCGCTGGGGGCTACACCTTC	CAWIITGGAGGYTF
.	TRBD1	TRBV9	TRBJ2-7	TGTGCCAGCAGCGTAACAGGGGCCTACTCCTACGAGCAGTACTTC	CASSVTGAYSYEQYF
.	.	TRBV6-1	TRBJ1-5	TGTGCCAGCAGTAGCCAGGGCGATAATCAGCCCCAGCATTTT	CASSSQGDNQPQHF
.	TRBD2	TRBV25-1	TRBJ2-3	TGTGCCAGCAGTGAATCCTGGCGGGGGGCCACAGATACGCAGTATTTT	CASSESWRGATDTQYF
.	TRBD2	TRBV5-4	TRBJ2-2	TGTGCCAGCAGCCCAACCGGAGGGACTAGCGGCCCCGGGGAGCTGTTTTTT	CASSPTGGTSGPGELFF